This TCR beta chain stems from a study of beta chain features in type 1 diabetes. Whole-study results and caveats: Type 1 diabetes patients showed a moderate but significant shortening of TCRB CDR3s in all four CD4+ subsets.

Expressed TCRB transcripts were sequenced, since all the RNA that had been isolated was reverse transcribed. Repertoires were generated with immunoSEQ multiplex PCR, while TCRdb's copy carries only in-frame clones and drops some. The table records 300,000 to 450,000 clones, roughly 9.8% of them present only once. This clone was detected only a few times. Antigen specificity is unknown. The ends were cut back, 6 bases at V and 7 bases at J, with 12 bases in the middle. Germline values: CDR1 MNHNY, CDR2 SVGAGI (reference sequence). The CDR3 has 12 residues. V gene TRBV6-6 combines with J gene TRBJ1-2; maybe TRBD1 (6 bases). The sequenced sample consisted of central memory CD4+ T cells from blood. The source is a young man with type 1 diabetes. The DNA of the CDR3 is TGTGCCAGCAGGGTCCAAGGGGGTGGCTACACCTTC. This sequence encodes CASRVQGGGYTF.